These T cell receptor beta chains were read from a single sample in a study of cytomegalovirus exposure and HLA in healthy donors. Assay: immunoSEQ multiplex PCR; the TCRdb copy retains only in-frame clones and omits some. The sample carries 250,000 to 350,000 clones, roughly 80% recorded once. The specimen sequenced was PBMCs. The receptors stem from a girl between 2 and 10 years old in good health and CMV-seronegative. The CDR3 runs from the conserved cysteine through the conserved F or W. Each record gives: J gene, V gene, clone size, D gene, CDR3 DNA, CDR3 protein. D genes are given only for firm matches. Size tells how often a clone was seen (once, few, many) or the class of an expanded clone, and some rows leave it out.

TRBJ2-1,TRBV10-3,.,.,TGTGCCAGGCGGGGTAAGGGGGAGCAGTTCTTC,CARRGKGEQFF
TRBJ1-5,TRBV28,.,.,TGTGCCAGCAGTCAACCGGGACACCAAGTTCATCAGCCCCAGCATTTT,CASSQPGHQVHQPQHF
TRBJ1-6,TRBV2,.,TRBD1,TGTGCCAGCAGTACAGGGGCAGGTTCACCCCTCCACTTT,CASSTGAGSPLHF
TRBJ2-7,TRBV18,few,.,TGTGCCAGCTCAACGGGAACCGAGCAGTACTTC,CASSTGTEQYF
TRBJ1-2,TRBV7-2,.,.,TGTGCCAGCAGCTGGGGGGGAATCGGAACTGACTATGGCTACACCTTC,CASSWGGIGTDYGYTF
TRBJ1-5,TRBV19,.,TRBD1,TGTGCCAGTAGTCCCGGTAGGGGACAGGGGTATCAGCCCCAGCATTTT,CASSPGRGQGYQPQHF
TRBJ2-5,TRBV18,.,TRBD2,TGTGCCAGCTCCCTTGGGACTTCGGGAGGGACCCAGTACTTC,CASSLGTSGGTQYF
TRBJ1-4,TRBV6-6,few,TRBD1,TGTGCCAGCAGACCGGACAGGGTTCATGAAAAACTGTTTTTT,CASRPDRVHEKLFF
TRBJ2-7,TRBV28,.,TRBD2,TGTGCCAGCGGCAGGACTAGCGGGATACAGTACTTC,CASGRTSGIQYF
TRBJ2-1,TRBV5-1,.,TRBD2,TGCGCCAGCAGCGCCATAGCGGGACATGGCCTCAATGAGCAGTTCTTC,CASSAIAGHGLNEQFF
TRBJ2-3,TRBV5-4,.,TRBD2,TGTGCCAGCAGTCAAAGACTAGCGGGAGTGCGAGATACGCAGTATTTT,CASSQRLAGVRDTQYF
TRBJ1-2,TRBV5-4,.,.,TGTGCCAGCAGCTTTCACCTAACGGAGGGCTACACCTTC,CASSFHLTEGYTF
TRBJ2-2,TRBV4-1,.,TRBD2,TGCGCCAGCAGCCAAGTCGATATGGGACTAGCCTCCGGGGAGCTGTTTTTT,CASSQVDMGLASGELFF
TRBJ2-1,TRBV5-1,.,TRBD2,TGCGCCAGCAGCCGGACCGGGACTAGCGCTACAAATGAGCAGTTCTTC,CASSRTGTSATNEQFF
TRBJ2-7,TRBV10-1,.,.,TGCGCCAGCAGAGAGGGTTCCTACGAGCAGTACTTC,CASREGSYEQYF
TRBJ2-5,TRBV7-9,.,TRBD1,TGTGCCAGCAGCTTAGGGACAGGGGACATAGAGACCCAGTACTTC,CASSLGTGDIETQYF
TRBJ2-7,TRBV27,.,TRBD1,TGTGCCAGCAGTTTGACAGGGGCAGACTACGAGCAGTACTTC,CASSLTGADYEQYF
TRBJ1-1,TRBV7-8,.,.,TGTGCCAGCAGCTCCTCCTTTGACACTGAAGCTTTCTTT,CASSSSFDTEAFF
TRBJ2-7,TRBV29-1,few,TRBD2,TGCAGCGGCCGGACGGGGACTAGCGGGAGAGTCGAGCAGTACTTC,CSGRTGTSGRVEQYF
TRBJ2-3,TRBV30,few,TRBD1,TGTGCCTGGAGTGTAGGGGGCGCCACAGATACGCAGTATTTT,CAWSVGGATDTQYF
TRBJ1-1,TRBV12-5,.,.,TGTGCTAGTGGTTTGGTAATGTTGGGCCAGGAAGCTTTCTTT,CASGLVMLGQEAFF
TRBJ1-5,TRBV27,.,.,TGTGCCAGCGGGCGGGGGCCCCTCAGCCCCCAGCATTTT,CASGRGPLSPQHF
TRBJ1-1,TRBV21-1,once,.,TGTGCCAGCAGTAAAGTTACATCGACAGAGAGGATGTTGAACACTGAAGCTTTCTTT,CASSKVTSTERMLNTEAFF
TRBJ1-2,TRBV27,.,.,TGTGCCAGCAGTCCAAGAGGGAGTCCTAACTATGGCTACACCTTC,CASSPRGSPNYGYTF
TRBJ1-6,TRBV7-6,.,.,TGTGCCAGCAGCTTTTCCGGGGAGATGGCACCCCTCCACTTT,CASSFSGEMAPLHF
TRBJ1-5,TRBV4-1,.,.,TGCGCCAGCAGCCAACAGGGGAATCAGCCCCAGCATTTT,CASSQQGNQPQHF
TRBJ2-7,TRBV18,.,TRBD2,TGTGCCAGCTCACCCCCGGGACTAGCGGGGGAAGTCTACGAGCAGTACTTC,CASSPPGLAGEVYEQYF
TRBJ2-5,TRBV7-9,.,.,TGTGCCAGCAGACCTCAGGGCGTTGGAGAGACCCAGTACTTC,CASRPQGVGETQYF
TRBJ1-5,TRBV28,.,TRBD1,TGTGCCAGCAGTGGACAGGGGGGTTTGCAGCCCCAGCATTTT,CASSGQGGLQPQHF
TRBJ1-6,TRBV6-1,.,TRBD1,TGTGCCAGCAGGGTATCGGGACAGGGGGATTCACCCCTCCACTTT,CASRVSGQGDSPLHF
TRBJ1-6,TRBV7-9,.,.,TGTGCCAGCAGCAAGAGACAGGATTCACCCCTCCACTTT,CASSKRQDSPLHF
TRBJ1-3,TRBV7-9,few,TRBD1,TGTGCCAGCAGCTCTACAGGGGCAAACTCTGGAAACACCATATATTTT,CASSSTGANSGNTIYF
TRBJ2-7,TRBV28,.,.,TGTGCCAGCAGTTTTCTTCTCTACGAGCAGTACTTC,CASSFLLYEQYF
TRBJ1-2,TRBV30,.,TRBD1,TGTGCCTGGTCGACAGGGGCTAACTATGGCTACACCTTC,CAWSTGANYGYTF
TRBJ2-2,TRBV18,.,TRBD1,TGTGCCAGCTCACCACCGGCGGACAGGCGGACCGGGGAGCTGTTTTTT,CASSPPADRRTGELFF
TRBJ1-1,TRBV7-9,.,.,TGTGCCAGCAGCTTATTCCTAAACACTGAAGCTTTCTTT,CASSLFLNTEAFF
TRBJ2-7,TRBV19,once,TRBD1,TGTGCCAGTTCCCGGGACAGGGGATACGAGCAGTACTTC,CASSRDRGYEQYF
TRBJ2-7,TRBV10-3,few,.,TGTGCCATCACTCGGGACGGAGGGTTCTACGAGCAGTACTTC,CAITRDGGFYEQYF
TRBJ1-4,TRBV30,.,TRBD1,TGTGCCTGCCAAGAGGGGGCGCTGGATGAAAAACTGTTTTTT,CACQEGALDEKLFF
TRBJ1-1,TRBV30,.,TRBD1,TGTGCCTGGAGGGGTTCGGAAGGGGGCTCTTACCCTATGAACACTGAAGCTTTCTTT,CAWRGSEGGSYPMNTEAFF
TRBJ2-7,TRBV11-2,.,TRBD2,TGTGCCAGCAGCTTTTCGGGGACTAGCGGGAGGACCTACGAGCAGTACTTC,CASSFSGTSGRTYEQYF
TRBJ1-5,TRBV4-2,.,.,TGTGCCAGCAGCCATACAAGGGAGGGGGATCAGCCCCAGCATTTT,CASSHTREGDQPQHF
TRBJ1-2,TRBV7-8,few,.,TGTGCCAGCAGCTTAGTCGTGGGGGACTGCACCTTC,CASSLVVGDCTF
TRBJ2-1,TRBV4-1,once,.,TGCGCCAGCAGCCATGCGGGTGGGCTTAGCTCCTACAATGAGCAGTTCTTC,CASSHAGGLSSYNEQFF
TRBJ1-1,TRBV28,.,TRBD1,TGTGCCAGCAGCACGGGACAGCCAAACACTGAAGCTTTCTTT,CASSTGQPNTEAFF
TRBJ2-3,TRBV19,.,TRBD2,TGTGCCAGTAATATTAGCGGGGGTTCCACAGATACGCAGTATTTT,CASNISGGSTDTQYF
TRBJ2-4,TRBV4-1,.,TRBD2,TGCGCCAGCAGCCACCAGGGACTAGCGGAGGGGCCAAACATTCAGTACTTC,CASSHQGLAEGPNIQYF
TRBJ2-3,TRBV7-3,once,.,TGTGCCAGCAGCCCAAATACAGATACGCAGTATTTT,CASSPNTDTQYF
TRBJ2-2,TRBV7-3,.,TRBD1,TGTGCCAGCAGCTTAGGACAGGTTAACACCGGGGAGCTGTTTTTT,CASSLGQVNTGELFF
TRBJ2-2,TRBV28,.,.,TGTGCCAGCAGTTTAGGAGGGGCCACCGGGGAGCTGTTTTTT,CASSLGGATGELFF
TRBJ2-1,TRBV5-1,.,.,TGCGCCAGCAGCTTGTTGGTAGCGGAGGGCCATGAGCAGTTCTTC,CASSLLVAEGHEQFF
TRBJ2-5,TRBV14,.,TRBD1,TGTGCCAGCAGCCCTGGGACAGGGGATCGAGAGACCCAGTACTTC,CASSPGTGDRETQYF
TRBJ2-5,TRBV7-3,.,TRBD2,TGTGCCAGCAGCTCGGGACTAGCGAGGCAAGAGACCCAGTACTTC,CASSSGLARQETQYF
TRBJ2-7,TRBV6-6,.,.,TGTGCCAGCAGGGCGTCCGCCTCTACAGTGCGCGAGCAGTACTTC,CASRASASTVREQYF
TRBJ1-5,TRBV4-1,.,.,TGCGCCAGCAGCCAAGTGTCCGGCAATCAGCCCCAGCATTTT,CASSQVSGNQPQHF
TRBJ2-1,TRBV9,.,.,TGTGCCAGCAGCGTAGGCTATTCATCCTACAATGAGCAGTTCTTC,CASSVGYSSYNEQFF